Shown below are 14 T cell receptor beta chains from a single sample sequenced in a study of T cell responses to AZD1222 COVID-19 vaccine. The assay was immunoSEQ multiplex PCR, and TCRdb's table has in-frame clones only and misses some. The sample yields about 110,000 clones, over 75% seen once. The source material was peripheral blood, sampled on day 0 of AZD1222 vaccination. These receptors were obtained from an adult in good health.

This clone has just one count. V gene TRBV10-3 combines with J gene TRBJ2-1; 7 bases match TRBD2. The CDR3 sequence is 15 residues long. From germline, CDR1 is ENHRY and CDR2 SYGVKD. The V segment lost 10 bases and the J segment 0 bases; nucleotides outside the gene matches: 9. CDR3 loop: CATRGSQSSYNEQFF. CDR3 DNA: TGTGCCACCCGCGGGAGTCAGAGCTCCTACAATGAGCAGTTCTTC.

The gene calls are TRBV5-5 and TRBJ2-5, with 8 bases lining up with TRBD1. The CDR3 loop spans 15 amino acids. Trimming cost V 2 bases and J 7 bases; bases outside gene matches: 10. Germline lookup yields CDR1 SGHKS and CDR2 YYEKEE (reference sequence). Here the CDR3 reads CASSFGQGAGGTQYF. For the CDR3, the DNA is TGTGCCAGCAGCTTTGGGCAGGGGGCTGGCGGGACCCAGTACTTC.

The CDR3 region has the DNA TGTGCCACCAGTGAGACCGTCAACTATGGCTACACCTTC. It is translated as CATSETVNYGYTF. The V and J genes are TRBV24-1 and TRBJ1-2; no firm D call. Germline CDR1 is KGHDR and CDR2 is SFDVKD. V was trimmed by 4 bases and J by 2 bases, leaving 7 bases between them. The CDR3 is 13 residues long.

The chain couples TRBV2 to TRBJ1-1; no definite D call. The CDR3 loop spans 14 amino acids. The V and J ends lost 6 bases and 2 bases respectively, with 13 bases between them. Germline V gene lookup returns CDR1 SNHLY and CDR2 FYNNEI. The CDR3 DNA sequence: TGTGCCAGCAGGTACGTGCGGGCAAACACTGAAGCTTTCTTT. It codes for CASRYVRANTEAFF.

This chain uses TRBV27 with TRBJ1-5; tentative D call: TRBD1 (5 bases). The CDR3 extends over 14 amino acids. CDR1 and CDR2 from the germline V gene are MNHEY and SMNVEV (reference sequence). Trimming took off 3 bases at V and 7 bases at J, with 13 bases between the two ends. The chain's CDR3 is CASSFRGPGQPQHF. The CDR3 DNA follows: TGTGCCAGCAGTTTCCGGGGCCCGGGCCAGCCCCAGCATTTT.

The table lists this clone with a few counts. The J gene is TRBJ1-5, the V gene TRBV12-3 or TRBV12-4; D is uncertain. The V and J ends lost 7 bases and 5 bases respectively, with 12 bases between them. The CDR3 consists of 13 residues. CDR3 nucleotide sequence: TGTGCCAGCACCCTAGGGAGGTATCAGCCCCAGCATTTT. It encodes CASTLGRYQPQHF.

The CDR3 DNA follows: TGTGCCAGCAGTTGGAGGGATGTGAACACTGAAGCTTTCTTT. This codes for CASSWRDVNTEAFF. This chain links TRBV27 with TRBJ1-1; the D is unclear. The CDR3 runs 14 residues. V lost 4 bases, J lost 0 bases, and 9 bases lay in between. Germline-derived CDR1 and CDR2 are MNHEY and SMNVEV (reference sequence).

CDR3 residues: CASSLAGMTSFRNEKLFF. In DNA form, the CDR3 reads TGCGCCAGCAGCTTGGCCGGAATGACATCCTTTCGGAATGAAAAACTGTTTTTT. This chain joins TRBV5-1 and TRBJ1-4; D is unresolved. CDR1 and CDR2 (germline): SGHRS, YFSETQ. The CDR3 has 18 residues. V gave up 0 bases and J gave up 5 bases, with 20 bases separating them.

The chain combines TRBV25-1 with TRBJ1-2; 8 bases are a match to TRBD1. The CDR3 is made up of 16 amino acids. Looked up from germline, CDR1 is MGHDK and CDR2 is SYGVNS. J lost 0 bases, V lost 4 bases, and 7 bases had no gene match. The CDR3 loop is CASSARTGNPNYGYTF. Written as DNA, the CDR3 is TGTGCCAGCAGTGCCCGGACAGGGAACCCTAACTATGGCTACACCTTC.

The chain combines TRBV11-2 with TRBJ2-5; the match to TRBD2 covers 8 bases. J was trimmed by 3 bases and V by 4 bases; bases with no gene match: 4. The CDR3 length is 14 residues. Germline lookup yields CDR1 SGHAT and CDR2 FQNNGV. The DNA for the CDR3 is TGTGCCAGCAGCTGGGTTAGCGGGGAAGAGACCCAGTACTTC. Its translation is CASSWVSGEETQYF.

The V call is TRBV5-4, the J call TRBJ2-7; tentatively, D is TRBD1 (6 bases). This CDR3 is built from 13 residues. The V end was cut by 0 bases, the J end by 9 bases, with 13 bases between. Per the germline V gene, CDR1 is SGHNT and CDR2 is YYREEE (reference sequence). The CDR3 reads CASSLETGSGQYV. CDR3 bases: TGTGCCAGCAGCTTGGAGACAGGTTCGGGGCAGTACGTC.

The chain combines TRBV28 with TRBJ1-3, with 8 bases fitting TRBD1. There are 16 residues in the CDR3. Losses at the gene ends were 3 bases for V and 2 bases for J; bases not matched to a gene: 6. Per germline, CDR1 MDHEN and CDR2 SYDVKM. The CDR3 DNA is TGTGCCAGCAGTTTTCTAGACAGGGGAGCTGGAAACACCATATATTTT. Its protein product is CASSFLDRGAGNTIYF.

The chain employs TRBV19 and TRBJ1-6, with D possibly being TRBD1 (5 bases). CDR1 is LNHDA and CDR2 is SQIVND in the germline V gene (reference sequence). Trimming pared 7 bases from V and 10 bases from J, leaving 14 bases between. This CDR3 is 13 amino acids long. CDR3 loop: CASNLGSGSPLHF. The CDR3 nucleotides read TGTGCCAGTAACCTGGGGTCAGGGTCACCCCTCCACTTT.

This sequence joins TRBV4-3 and TRBJ1-2, with 9 bases identical to TRBD1. Per the germline V gene, CDR1 is LGHNA and CDR2 is YSLEER. V shed 4 bases and J 0 bases; nucleotides not matched to a gene: 6. This CDR3 is built from 16 residues. Here the CDR3 reads CASSPAGQGSNYGYTF. The CDR3 region has the DNA TGCGCCAGCAGCCCCGCTGGACAGGGGTCTAACTATGGCTACACCTTC.